This T cell receptor (beta chain) came from a study of blood T cell repertoires in COVID-19. On the study more broadly: Donors in the United States, Italy and Spain gave samples during acute or convalescent COVID-19. PBMCs, B-cell-depleted T cells, or T cells provided the cDNA or gDNA that made up the material.

Per the original data handling: The authors estimated nucleated cell counts from reference gene primer amplification. Produced via immunoSEQ multiplex PCR; TCRdb's table is partial and in-frame only. The V and J calls and clone size come from that table; D and trimming were worked out from the DNA. This sample carries about 140,000 clones, about 80% of them seen once, and the ten largest clones take over 7%. Trimming left V 5 bases short and J 2 bases short, with 14 bases between. Germline CDR1 SGHVS, CDR2 FNYEAQ. The CDR3 runs to 15 residues. The sequence was obtained from a human donor in a cohort sampled during active COVID-19. The sample comprised peripheral blood. The V gene is TRBV7-6, the J gene TRBJ2-3, with D possibly being TRBD1 (5 bases). The CDR3, as DNA: TGTGCCAGCAGCGTGGGGCAACGGTCCACAGATACGCAGTATTTT. It translates to CASSVGQRSTDTQYF.